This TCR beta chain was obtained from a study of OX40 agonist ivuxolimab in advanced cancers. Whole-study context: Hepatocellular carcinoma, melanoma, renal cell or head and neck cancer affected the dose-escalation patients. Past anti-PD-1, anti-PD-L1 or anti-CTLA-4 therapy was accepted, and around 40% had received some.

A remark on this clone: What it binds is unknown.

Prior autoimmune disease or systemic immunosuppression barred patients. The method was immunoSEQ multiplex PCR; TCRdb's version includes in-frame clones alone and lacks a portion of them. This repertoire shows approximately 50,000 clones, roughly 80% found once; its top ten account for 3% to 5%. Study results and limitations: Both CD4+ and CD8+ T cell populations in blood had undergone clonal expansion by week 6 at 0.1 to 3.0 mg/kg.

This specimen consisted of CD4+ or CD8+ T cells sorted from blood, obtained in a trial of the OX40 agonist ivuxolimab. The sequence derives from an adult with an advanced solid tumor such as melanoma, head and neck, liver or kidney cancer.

The CDR3 coding sequence is TGTGCCAGCAGCTCAAACCTAGCGGGAGGCTACGAGCAGTACTTC. Amino acid sequence: CASSSNLAGGYEQYF. The chain couples TRBV7-9 to TRBJ2-7, with 11 nucleotides matching TRBD2. J was trimmed by 3 bases and V by 4 bases; bases with no gene match: 5. This CDR3 has 15 amino acids. Germline CDR1 reads SEHNR; CDR2 reads FQNEAQ (reference sequence).